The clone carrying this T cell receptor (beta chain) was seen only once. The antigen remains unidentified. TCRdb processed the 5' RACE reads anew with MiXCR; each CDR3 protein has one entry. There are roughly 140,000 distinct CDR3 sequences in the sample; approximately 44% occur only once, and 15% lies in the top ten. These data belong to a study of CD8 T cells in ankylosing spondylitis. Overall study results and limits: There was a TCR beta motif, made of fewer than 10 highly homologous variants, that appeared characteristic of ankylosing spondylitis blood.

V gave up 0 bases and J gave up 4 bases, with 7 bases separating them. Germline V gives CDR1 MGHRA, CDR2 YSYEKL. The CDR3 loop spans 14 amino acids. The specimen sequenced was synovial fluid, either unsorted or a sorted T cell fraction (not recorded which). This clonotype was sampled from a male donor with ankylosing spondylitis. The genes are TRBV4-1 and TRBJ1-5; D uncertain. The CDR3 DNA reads TGCGCCAGCAGCCAAGAGGGGATTAATCAGCCCCAGCATTTT. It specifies CASSQEGINQPQHF.